This T cell receptor (beta chain) was captured in a study of T cell changes during pregnancy in multiple sclerosis. Libraries were prepared by immunoSEQ multiplex PCR; TCRdb keeps only in-frame clonotypes and omits some of them. The table records tens of thousands of clones, 80% to 95% of them present only once. There are a few counts of this clone. Unmatched junction bases numbered 2, after V lost 5 bases and J lost 0 bases. The CDR3 is made up of 13 amino acids. Germline CDR1 and CDR2: SGHRS and YFSETQ. The specimen was peripheral blood, collected in the third trimester of pregnancy. This receptor was identified in a female donor in good health, enrolled as a control in a pregnancy study. The gene calls are TRBV5-1 and TRBJ2-7; 7 bases align to TRBD1. The CDR3 DNA reads as TGCGCCAGCAGGGGGACAGACTCCTACGAGCAGTACTTC. Translation gives CASRGTDSYEQYF.